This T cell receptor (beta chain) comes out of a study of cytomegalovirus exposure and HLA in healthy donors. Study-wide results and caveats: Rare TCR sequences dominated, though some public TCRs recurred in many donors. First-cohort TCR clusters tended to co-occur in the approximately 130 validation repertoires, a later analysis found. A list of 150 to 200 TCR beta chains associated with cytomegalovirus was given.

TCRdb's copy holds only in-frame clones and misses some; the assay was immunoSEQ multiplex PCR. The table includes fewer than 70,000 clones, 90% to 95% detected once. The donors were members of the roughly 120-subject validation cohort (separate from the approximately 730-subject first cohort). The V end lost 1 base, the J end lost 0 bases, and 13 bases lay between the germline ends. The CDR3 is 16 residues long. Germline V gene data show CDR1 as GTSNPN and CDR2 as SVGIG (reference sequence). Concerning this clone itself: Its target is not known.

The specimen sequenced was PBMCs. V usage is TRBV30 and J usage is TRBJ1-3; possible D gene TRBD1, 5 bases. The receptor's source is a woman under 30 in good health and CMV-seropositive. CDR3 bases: TGTGCCTGGAGTGAGACGGGCAGGGTCTCTGGAAACACCATATATTTT. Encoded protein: CAWSETGRVSGNTIYF. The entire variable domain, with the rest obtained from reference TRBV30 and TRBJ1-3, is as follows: SQTIHQWPATLVQPVGSPLSLECTVEGTSNPNLYWYRQAAGRGLQLLFYSVGIGQISSEVPQNLSASRPQDRQFILSSKKLLLSDSGFYLCAWSETGRVSGNTIYFGEGSWLTVV.